One T cell receptor (beta chain) is described in this entry. This entry is derived from a study of shared clonotypes between healthy human individuals. Clones were sequenced by immunoSEQ multiplex PCR, and TCRdb holds only the in-frame ones, with some missing. The table includes roughly 2.5 million clones, roughly nine tenths detected once. The V gene lost 1 base and the J gene lost 5 bases, with 15 bases spanning the gap. Germline V gives CDR1 SGHKS, CDR2 YYEKEE (reference sequence). This CDR3 contains 15 residues. The rearrangement joins TRBV5-5 to TRBJ1-1; D gene uncertain. The TCR sequence derives from a man aged 18 to 35 in good health. Specimen: naive CD4+ T cells sorted from blood. Subset given: CD45RA+ positively selected. CDR3: CASSLYRVVGTEAFF. In DNA, the CDR3 is TGTGCCAGCAGCTTGTATCGGGTTGTAGGAACTGAAGCTTTCTTT. The whole variable domain, remainder taken from reference TRBV5-5 and TRBJ1-1, is DAGVTQSPTHLIKTRGQQVTLRCSPISGHKSVSWYQQVLGQGPQFIFQYYEKEERGRGNFPDRFSARQFPNYSSELNVNALLLGDSALYLCASSLYRVVGTEAFFGQGTRLTVV.